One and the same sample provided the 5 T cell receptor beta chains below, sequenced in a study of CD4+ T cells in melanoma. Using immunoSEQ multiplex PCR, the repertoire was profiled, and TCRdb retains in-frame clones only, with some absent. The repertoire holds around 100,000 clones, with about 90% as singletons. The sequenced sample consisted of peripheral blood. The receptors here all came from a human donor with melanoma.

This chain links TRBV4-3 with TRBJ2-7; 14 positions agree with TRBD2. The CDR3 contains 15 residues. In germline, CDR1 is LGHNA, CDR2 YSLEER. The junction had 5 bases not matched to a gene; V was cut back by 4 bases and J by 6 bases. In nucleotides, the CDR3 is TGCGCCAGCAGCCTTGGACTAGCGGGAGGTACCGAGCAGTACTTC. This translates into CASSLGLAGGTEQYF.

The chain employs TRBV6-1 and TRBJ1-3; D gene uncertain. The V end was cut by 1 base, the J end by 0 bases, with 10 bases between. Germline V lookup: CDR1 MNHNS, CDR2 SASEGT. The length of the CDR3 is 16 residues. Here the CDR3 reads CASSEVTGLSGNTIYF. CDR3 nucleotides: TGTGCCAGCAGTGAAGTTACGGGCCTCTCTGGAAACACCATATATTTT.

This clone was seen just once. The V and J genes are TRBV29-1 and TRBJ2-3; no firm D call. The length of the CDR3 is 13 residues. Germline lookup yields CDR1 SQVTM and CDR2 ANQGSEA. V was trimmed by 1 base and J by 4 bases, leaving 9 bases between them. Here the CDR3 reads CSVEGRFADTQYF. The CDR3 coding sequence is TGCAGCGTTGAAGGTCGGTTTGCAGATACGCAGTATTTT.

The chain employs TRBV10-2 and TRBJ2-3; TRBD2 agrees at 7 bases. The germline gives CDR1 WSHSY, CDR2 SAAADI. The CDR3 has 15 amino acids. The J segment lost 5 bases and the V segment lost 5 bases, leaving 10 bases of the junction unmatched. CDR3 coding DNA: TGCGCCAGCAGTACCGGGGCGGGAGCAGGAGATACGCAGTATTTT. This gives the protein CASSTGAGAGDTQYF.

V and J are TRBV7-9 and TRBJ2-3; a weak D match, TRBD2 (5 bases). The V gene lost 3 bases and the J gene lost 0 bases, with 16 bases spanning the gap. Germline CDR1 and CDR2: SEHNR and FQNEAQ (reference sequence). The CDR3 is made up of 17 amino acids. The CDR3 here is CASSFPREGRSTDTQYF. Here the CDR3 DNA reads TGTGCCAGCAGCTTTCCCCGAGAGGGTCGGAGCACAGATACGCAGTATTTT.